A selection of T cell receptor beta chains follows, all from one sample in a study of T cells in Graves' hyperthyroidism and ophthalmopathy. MiXCR was run by TCRdb on the multiplex PCR reads, yielding one entry per CDR3 protein. This table has roughly 350,000 distinct CDR3 sequences, around 13% appearing once. Sequencing was carried out using blood. Source of these receptors: a woman aged 25 to 39 with Graves' ophthalmopathy. Each CDR3 is given with its conserved first and last residue. D genes are given only for firm matches. Part of the rows lack a size; the others show once, few, many or a class for expanded clones.

j_call	v_call	clone_size	d_call	cdr3_aa	cdr3_nt
TRBJ1-1	TRBV10-2	-	-	CASSVLGEGTEAFF	TGCGCCAGCAGTGTCCTGGGAGAGGGCACTGAAGCTTTCTTT
TRBJ2-3	TRBV20-1	many	-	CSARVPGSTDTQYF	TGCAGTGCTAGAGTCCCTGGAAGCACAGATACGCAGTATTTT
TRBJ2-5	TRBV6-2/TRBV6-3	many	TRBD2	CASSYSTSGRYQETQYF	TGTGCCAGCAGTTACTCCACGTCCGGGAGGTACCAAGAGACCCAGTACTTC
TRBJ2-3	TRBV12-3/TRBV12-4	many	-	CASRRFPRMTDTQYF	TGTGCCAGCAGGCGATTTCCTCGGATGACAGATACGCAGTATTTT
TRBJ2-1	TRBV7-9	few	-	CASSSPGGRGGANNEQFF	TGTGCCAGCAGCTCCCCAGGGGGTCGGGGGGGGGCGAACAATGAGCAGTTCTTC
TRBJ2-5	TRBV20-1	many	TRBD1	CSARTDRGRETQYF	TGCAGTGCTAGAACGGACAGGGGGCGGGAGACCCAGTACTTC
TRBJ1-1	TRBV6-1	-	TRBD1	CASSVGQGVGGTEASF	TGTGCCAGCAGTGTTGGGCAGGGGGTAGGTGGTACTGAAGCTTCCTTT
TRBJ2-7	TRBV12-3/TRBV12-4	many	TRBD2	CASGIAGVNYEQYF	TGTGCCAGCGGGATAGCGGGGGTGAACTACGAGCAGTACTTC
TRBJ1-5	TRBV18	many	-	CASSPWDNNQPQHF	TGTGCCAGCTCACCGTGGGACAACAATCAGCCCCAGCATTTT
TRBJ2-1	TRBV20-1	many	TRBD2	CSARGPWGGGGTYNEQFF	TGCAGTGCTAGAGGTCCATGGGGTGGGGGGGGAACCTACAATGAGCAGTTCTTC
TRBJ2-3	TRBV28	many	-	CASSLSPGHPQYF	TGTGCCAGCAGTCTCTCACCGGGACATCCGCAGTATTTT
TRBJ2-1	TRBV7-2	many	-	CASSLSASREQFF	TGTGCCAGCAGCTTATCGGCTAGCCGTGAGCAGTTCTTC
TRBJ1-5	TRBV19	few	-	CASSGGVRNQPQHF	TGTGCCAGTAGCGGGGGGGTGCGCAATCAGCCCCAGCATTTT
TRBJ2-1	TRBV13	many	-	CASSREPGVSYNEQFF	TGTGCCAGCAGCCGGGAGCCGGGGGTTTCCTACAATGAGCAGTTCTTC
TRBJ2-1	TRBV12-3/TRBV12-4	-	-	CASSLNRWNEQFF	TGTGCCAGCAGTTTGAACAGGTGGAATGAGCAGTTCTTC
TRBJ2-1	TRBV30	many	TRBD1	CAWDRGWDNEQFF	TGTGCCTGGGACAGGGGGTGGGACAATGAGCAGTTCTTC
TRBJ2-2	TRBV18	many	-	CASSPLLWGTGELFF	TGTGCCAGCTCACCGCTCCTTTGGGGCACCGGGGAGCTGTTTTTT
TRBJ1-6	TRBV9	-	-	CASSTEPGGTPISPLHF	TGTGCCAGCAGCACGGAACCTGGGGGGACACCCATTTCACCCCTCCACTTT
TRBJ2-7	TRBV7-9	many	TRBD1	CASSLDRGQDEQYF	TGTGCCAGCAGCCTCGACAGGGGGCAGGACGAGCAGTACTTC
TRBJ1-5	TRBV2	many	-	CASSEARGGTSNQPQHF	TGTGCCAGCAGTGAGGCGAGAGGGGGGACTAGCAATCAGCCCCAGCATTTT
TRBJ1-1	TRBV27	many	-	CASSTPGGRTEAFF	TGTGCCAGCAGCACACCGGGGGGGAGGACTGAAGCTTTCTTT
TRBJ1-5	TRBV12-3/TRBV12-4	-	TRBD1	CASSFTVGTGGQPQHF	TGTGCCAGCAGTTTTACCGTCGGGACAGGGGGGCAGCCCCAGCATTTT
TRBJ2-4	TRBV11-1	many	-	CASSLRSGQGKNIQYF	TGTGCCAGCAGCTTAAGGTCGGGTCAGGGCAAAAACATTCAGTACTTC
TRBJ2-5	TRBV4-1	many	-	CASSQASEETQYF	TGCGCCAGCAGCCAAGCGTCCGAAGAGACCCAGTACTTC
TRBJ2-3	TRBV28	few	TRBD2	CASSLASGGEADTQYF	TGTGCCAGCAGCTTAGCTAGCGGGGGGGAGGCAGATACGCAGTATTTT
TRBJ1-5	TRBV7-6	-	TRBD1	CASSTGTDLFTGNQPQHF	TGTGCCAGCAGTACCGGGACAGACCTTTTTACGGGCAATCAGCCCCAGCATTTT
TRBJ2-5	TRBV2	many	-	CASSPSGGGTTQYF	TGTGCCAGCTCACCTTCTGGGGGCGGAACGACCCAGTACTTC
TRBJ2-5	TRBV27	many	-	CASSLSAFGVAETQYF	TGTGCCAGCAGTTTATCGGCGTTCGGGGTCGCGGAGACCCAGTACTTC
TRBJ1-2	TRBV6-1	-	TRBD1	CASRQTRGGSSLSNYGYTF	TGTGCCAGCAGACAGACCAGGGGGGGGTCGAGTTTATCTAACTATGGCTACACCTTC
TRBJ2-5	TRBV6-1	many	-	CASTGWSGGETQYF	TGTGCCAGCACGGGCTGGAGCGGCGGGGAGACCCAGTACTTC
TRBJ2-7	TRBV12-3/TRBV12-4	few	-	CASSLLGGTYEQYF	TGTGCCAGCAGTTTACTTGGCGGGACCTACGAGCAGTACTTC
TRBJ1-1	TRBV28	many	-	CASSPSREAFF	TGTGCCAGCAGCCCCTCCCGGGAAGCTTTCTTT
TRBJ2-2	TRBV11-3	many	-	CASSLVILLGELFF	TGTGCCAGCAGCTTAGTTATCCTACTCGGGGAGCTGTTTTTT
TRBJ1-2	TRBV12-3/TRBV12-4	many	-	CASRGPGAPGYTF	TGTGCCAGCAGAGGCCCGGGGGCGCCTGGCTACACCTTC
TRBJ2-1	TRBV20-1	few	-	CSAKGMRTLSYNEQFF	TGCAGTGCTAAGGGGATGAGGACACTTTCCTACAATGAGCAGTTCTTC
TRBJ1-6	TRBV9	-	-	CASSVEVIGGSPLHF	TGTGCCAGCAGCGTAGAAGTCATAGGGGGTTCACCCCTCCACTTT
TRBJ2-7	TRBV30	many	-	CAWSGPDYEQYF	TGTGCCTGGAGTGGGCCAGACTACGAGCAGTACTTC
TRBJ2-7	TRBV3-1	-	-	CASSQAAGPAYERYF	TGTGCCAGCAGCCAGGCGGCTGGCCCAGCCTACGAGCGGTACTTC
TRBJ1-5	TRBV28	many	-	CASNPGVANQPQHF	TGTGCCAGCAACCCGGGGGTCGCGAATCAGCCCCAGCATTTT
TRBJ2-3	TRBV3-1	-	-	CASSQQLFMADTQYF	TGTGCCAGCAGCCAGCAACTTTTTATGGCAGATACGCAGTATTTT
TRBJ2-7	TRBV6-1	many	TRBD1	CASAGGTGGYEQYF	TGTGCCAGCGCCGGGGGAACAGGGGGCTACGAGCAGTACTTC
TRBJ1-5	TRBV5-5	-	TRBD1	CASSLLLLKQGAPSNQPQHF	TGTGCCAGCAGCTTACTCCTACTGAAACAGGGGGCGCCCAGCAATCAGCCCCAGCATTTT
TRBJ1-1	TRBV6-6	many	-	CASSYLGNTEAFF	TGTGCCAGCAGTTACTTGGGGAACACTGAAGCTTTCTTT
TRBJ1-2	TRBV7-4	-	-	CASSLGSQSSYTF	TGTGCCAGCAGCTTAGGTTCTCAGTCGAGCTACACCTTC
TRBJ1-2	TRBV20-1	once	-	CSAPGQGTTYGYTF	TGCAGTGCCCCTGGTCAGGGTACTACCTATGGCTACACCTTC
TRBJ2-3	TRBV19	few	-	CASSPGDPTDTQYF	TGTGCCAGTAGCCCAGGGGATCCTACAGATACGCAGTATTTT
TRBJ1-2	TRBV3-1	many	-	CASSQDRKEVDYGYTF	TGTGCCAGCAGCCAAGATAGGAAGGAGGTAGACTATGGCTACACCTTC
TRBJ2-1	TRBV10-3	-	-	CAISESVSASYNEQFF	TGTGCCATCAGTGAGTCTGTTAGCGCCTCCTACAATGAGCAGTTCTTC
TRBJ2-5	TRBV5-6	-	-	CASSYRFGETQYF	TGTGCCAGCAGCTACAGGTTTGGCGAGACCCAGTACTTC